These 32 T cell receptor beta chains were all obtained from the same sample, sequenced in a study of blood T cell repertoires in COVID-19. Here immunoSEQ multiplex PCR was the method, and the copy in TCRdb shows in-frame clones only, minus some. The data contain about 140,000 clones, 75% to 90% of them singletons. Sequences were obtained from PBMCs or T cells enriched from blood (not recorded which). These receptors were taken from a man aged 60-69 years who had recovered from COVID-19.

The rearrangement links TRBV27 to TRBJ2-1, with 11 nucleotides matching TRBD2. The CDR3 runs to 17 residues. Per germline, CDR1 MNHEY and CDR2 SMNVEV (reference sequence). After removal of 5 bases from V and 5 bases from J, the junction contained 11 bases not matched to a gene. CDR3 loop: CASSATPGLAANNEQFF. The CDR3 DNA reads TGTGCCAGCAGTGCAACCCCGGGACTAGCGGCTAACAATGAGCAGTTCTTC.

The gene calls are TRBV5-6 and TRBJ1-2; D is unclear. Trimming took off 0 bases at V and 0 bases at J, with 6 bases between the two ends. From germline, CDR1 is SGHDT and CDR2 YYEEEE. The CDR3 totals 14 residues. In DNA, the CDR3 is TGTGCCAGCAGCTTGGGCGGGTCTAACTATGGCTACACCTTC. It translates to CASSLGGSNYGYTF.

V and J are TRBV5-1 and TRBJ2-1, with 10 positions matching TRBD2. V trimming: 1 base; J trimming: 5 bases; junction bases outside the gene matches: 9. CDR1 is SGHRS, CDR2 YFSETQ, per germline. The CDR3 totals 17 residues. The CDR3 DNA follows: TGCGCCAGCAGCTTGCAGTTGGGTAGCGGGGGGAACAATGAGCAGTTCTTC. As protein: CASSLQLGSGGNNEQFF.

V usage is TRBV29-1 and J usage is TRBJ2-1; 7 nucleotides agree with TRBD2. J was trimmed by 0 bases and V by 3 bases; bases with no gene match: 2. Germline lookup yields CDR1 SQVTM and CDR2 ANQGSEA. CDR3 size: 14 residues. The CDR3 reads CSVELAVSYNEQFF. CDR3 nucleotide sequence: TGCAGCGTTGAGCTAGCGGTCTCCTACAATGAGCAGTTCTTC.

The rearrangement links TRBV7-9 to TRBJ1-2; D remains unclear. Germline assignment: CDR1 SEHNR and CDR2 FQNEAQ (reference sequence). This CDR3 spans 12 amino acids. V lost 2 bases and J 10 bases, leaving 11 bases between the germline ends. CDR3: CASSLRSLFYTF. The CDR3 coding sequence is TGTGCCAGCAGCTTACGTTCCCTCTTCTACACCTTC.

The chain employs TRBV5-4 and TRBJ2-2; weak D call: TRBD2 (6 bases). The CDR3 consists of 15 residues. The ends were cut back, 3 bases at V and 6 bases at J, with 15 bases in the middle. From germline, CDR1 is SGHNT and CDR2 YYREEE (reference sequence). The CDR3: CASSSRLGAPGELFF. The CDR3 DNA reads as TGTGCCAGCAGCTCCAGACTAGGTGCCCCCGGGGAGCTGTTTTTT.

The rearrangement joins TRBV6-2 or TRBV6-3 to TRBJ1-2; no clear D. This CDR3 comprises 12 residues. Germline assignment: CDR1 MNHEY and CDR2 SVGEGT. The V gene lost 6 bases and the J gene lost 4 bases, with 9 bases spanning the gap. CDR3 protein: CASSPPSYGYTF. The CDR3 nucleotides read TGTGCCAGCAGCCCCCCGTCCTATGGCTACACCTTC.

V and J are TRBV28 and TRBJ2-2; 7 bases line up with TRBD1. V was clipped by 7 bases and J by 3 bases; unmatched bases: 8. This CDR3 is 15 amino acids long. The germline V gene encodes CDR1 MDHEN and CDR2 SYDVKM. CDR3 coding DNA: TGTGCCAGCACCAGGGGGACCTCGGACACCGGGGAGCTGTTTTTT. This codes for CASTRGTSDTGELFF.

J is TRBJ2-1 and V is TRBV29-1; TRBD2 matches at 8 bases. Trimming cost V 6 bases and J 0 bases; bases outside gene matches: 10. CDR1 is SQVTM, CDR2 ANQGSEA, per germline. The CDR3 spans 16 residues. CDR3 in amino acids: CSVQQRGRNSYNEQFF. CDR3 nucleotides: TGCAGCGTCCAACAACGCGGGAGGAACTCCTACAATGAGCAGTTCTTC.

The chain uses TRBV28 and TRBJ2-7, with D perhaps matching TRBD1 (6 bases). V was shortened by 5 bases and J by 2 bases, with 13 bases between the two germline ends. The CDR3 totals 14 residues. CDR1 and CDR2 from the germline V gene are MDHEN and SYDVKM. Written as DNA, the CDR3 is TGTGCCAGCAGTCAGGGGACCCGGACCTACGAGCAGTACTTC. Translation gives CASSQGTRTYEQYF.

This chain links TRBV4-1 with TRBJ2-7; D possibly corresponds to TRBD2 (5 bases). The V gene's germline CDR1 is MGHRA and CDR2 YSYEKL. The CDR3 length is 16 residues. V was pared by 1 base and J by 0 bases, with 13 bases between. The CDR3 DNA sequence: TGCGCCAGCAGCCAAGCGACTACCAGGAGCTCCTACGAGCAGTACTTC. Translated: CASSQATTRSSYEQYF.

The chain joins TRBV9 to TRBJ2-1; the match to TRBD2 covers 9 bases. Germline assignment: CDR1 SGDLS and CDR2 YYNGEE. This CDR3 contains 13 residues. Unmatched junction bases numbered 11, after V lost 4 bases and J lost 15 bases. This CDR3 reads CASSSGVAGASFF. For the CDR3, the DNA is TGTGCCAGCAGCTCCGGGGTAGCGGGGGCCTCGTTCTTC.

This chain joins TRBV19 and TRBJ1-2; 7 bases align to TRBD1. Unmatched junction bases numbered 14, after V lost 5 bases and J lost 2 bases. Germline CDR1 reads LNHDA; CDR2 reads SQIVND (reference sequence). This CDR3 region has 17 residues. The CDR3 is CASSGDHMTGSNYGYTF. As DNA, the CDR3 is TGTGCCAGTAGTGGAGATCATATGACAGGGTCCAACTATGGCTACACCTTC.

This chain connects TRBV7-8 to TRBJ1-5; possibly TRBD1 for D (6 bases). CDR1 is SGHVS and CDR2 is FQNEAQ in the germline V gene. The CDR3 is made up of 15 amino acids. Trimming stripped 4 bases from V and 6 bases from J, with 16 bases between. The CDR3 coding sequence is TGTGCCAGCAGCTCCCAATCCAGGGGCAGTCAGCCCCAGCATTTT. Its protein is CASSSQSRGSQPQHF.

The gene calls are TRBV20-1 and TRBJ2-5; 11 nucleotides line up with TRBD2. The junction had 6 bases not matched to a gene; V was cut back by 3 bases and J by 3 bases. CDR1 and CDR2 from the germline V gene are DFQATT and SNEGSKA (reference sequence). The CDR3 loop spans 15 amino acids. CDR3 sequence: CSASPIAGGEETQYF. Here the CDR3 DNA reads TGCAGTGCTAGTCCTATAGCGGGGGGGGAAGAGACCCAGTACTTC.

This clone was seen only a few times. The CDR3 sequence is CASSRGLAGAQEQYF. The CDR3 region has the DNA TGTGCCAGCAGCCGCGGGCTCGCGGGGGCTCAGGAGCAGTACTTC. The chain combines TRBV27 with TRBJ2-7; D perhaps matches TRBD2 (7 bases). Germline CDR1 and CDR2: MNHEY and SMNVEV (reference sequence). V lost 6 bases, J lost 7 bases, and 22 bases lay in between. The CDR3 consists of 15 residues.

V and J are TRBV24-1 and TRBJ2-1, with 12 nucleotides matching TRBD2. The CDR3 is 16 amino acids. The germline V gene encodes CDR1 KGHDR and CDR2 SFDVKD. V lost 3 bases, J lost 4 bases, and 3 bases stayed unmatched. CDR3 sequence (DNA): TGTGCCACCAGTGATCCCGGGACTAGCGGGTACAATGAGCAGTTCTTC. Translation: CATSDPGTSGYNEQFF.

This clone is a singleton in its sample. The chain has TRBV5-4 and TRBJ2-2, with 9 bases aligning to TRBD1. The CDR3 covers 15 residues. Trimming took 3 bases from V and 5 from J; bases not matched to a gene: 5. Germline CDR1 reads SGHNT; CDR2 reads YYREEE (reference sequence). The DNA for the CDR3 is TGTGCCAGCAGCTCCGGAGGGACAGGGACCGGGGAGCTGTTTTTT. Amino acids: CASSSGGTGTGELFF. Looking up the rest from reference TRBV5-4 and TRBJ2-2 gives the full variable domain: ETGVTQSPTHLIKTRGQQVTLRCSSQSGHNTVSWYQQALGQGPQFIFQYYREEENGRGNFPPRFSGLQFPNYSSELNVNALELDDSALYLCASSSGGTGTGELFFGEGSRLTVL.

The V gene is TRBV4-1, the J gene TRBJ1-2; 7 bases are shared with TRBD1. The CDR3 spans 15 residues. V lost 1 base to trimming and J lost 2 bases; unmatched junction nucleotides: 4. Looked up from germline, CDR1 is MGHRA and CDR2 is YSYEKL. CDR3 sequence (DNA): TGCGCCAGCAGCCAAGTGGACAGGAAGAACTATGGCTACACCTTC. Translating gives CASSQVDRKNYGYTF.

In its sample, this clone was seen once. The chain is built from TRBV5-8 and TRBJ2-7, with D unresolved. Germline V gives CDR1 SGHTS, CDR2 YDEGEE. Trimming left V 7 bases short and J 3 bases short, with 5 bases between. The CDR3 has 10 residues. In DNA, the CDR3 is TGTGCCAGCGGCAACTACGAGCAGTACTTC. This encodes CASGNYEQYF.

The genes are TRBV27 and TRBJ1-1; D gene uncertain. Trimming took off 2 bases at V and 1 base at J, with 11 bases between the two ends. There are 15 residues in the CDR3. Germline assignment: CDR1 MNHEY and CDR2 SMNVEV (reference sequence). The CDR3 reads CASSLGAGGNTEAFF. The CDR3 DNA reads as TGTGCCAGCAGTTTAGGCGCTGGAGGGAACACTGAAGCTTTCTTT.

J is TRBJ2-5 and V is TRBV10-2; 7 positions agree with TRBD2. This CDR3 comprises 14 residues. Germline trimming cut 6 bases from V and 4 bases from J; bases unmatched to any gene: 8. Germline CDR1 is WSHSY and CDR2 is SAAADI. The CDR3 bases are TGCGCCAGCAGCTCTCTGGGGAGGGGAGAGACCCAGTACTTC. This translates into CASSSLGRGETQYF.

This chain joins TRBV6-5 and TRBJ2-7; weak D call: TRBD1 (6 bases). Trimming took off 1 base at V and 3 bases at J, with 16 bases between the two ends. The V gene's germline CDR1 is MNHEY and CDR2 SVGAGI. This CDR3 spans 16 amino acids. Written as DNA, the CDR3 is TGTGCCAGCAGTTACTTAGGGGGAAACGGGGACTACGAGCAGTACTTC. This codes for CASSYLGGNGDYEQYF.

The genes are TRBV6-1 and TRBJ2-5, with D possibly being TRBD2 (6 bases). V lost 0 bases and J lost 2, with 10 bases in between. Germline V gene sequence: CDR1 MNHNS, CDR2 SASEGT. The CDR3 contains 15 residues. CDR3 in amino acids: CASSEAFGSQETQYF. CDR3 nucleotide sequence: TGTGCCAGCAGTGAAGCATTCGGGAGTCAAGAGACCCAGTACTTC.

The rearrangement joins TRBV20-1 to TRBJ2-7; D unresolved. CDR3 length equals 12 residues. V was cut by 3 bases and J by 5 bases, with 11 bases left in between. Germline CDR1 and CDR2: DFQATT and SNEGSKA (reference sequence). Written as DNA, the CDR3 is TGCAGTGCTAGTCAACTTTTGAACGAGCAGTACTTC. Its translation: CSASQLLNEQYF.

This chain links TRBV20-1 with TRBJ2-1, with a weak D call TRBD1 (6 bases). The CDR3 is made up of 11 amino acids. The V gene's germline CDR1 is DFQATT and CDR2 SNEGSKA (reference sequence). Trimming removed 7 bases at V and 5 bases at J, with 9 bases between. This chain's CDR3 is CSVGGNNEQFF. CDR3 nucleotide sequence: TGCAGTGTAGGGGGAAACAATGAGCAGTTCTTC.

The chain employs TRBV5-1 and TRBJ2-7; D perhaps matches TRBD1 (6 bases). The CDR3 contains 15 residues. Per the germline V gene, CDR1 is SGHRS and CDR2 is YFSETQ. The ends were cut back, 4 bases at V and 0 bases at J, with 14 bases in the middle. The CDR3 DNA follows: TGCGCCAGCAGCATCGGGACGGACAGCTCCTACGAGCAGTACTTC. Protein sequence: CASSIGTDSSYEQYF. Filled out from reference TRBV5-1 and TRBJ2-7, the complete variable domain reads KAGVTQTPRYLIKTRGQQVTLSCSPISGHRSVSWYQQTPGQGLQFLFEYFSETQRNKGNFPGRFSGRQFSNSRSEMNVSTLELGDSALYLCASSIGTDSSYEQYFGPGTRLTVT.

The gene calls are TRBV19 and TRBJ1-3; no clear D gene. In germline, CDR1 is LNHDA, CDR2 SQIVND (reference sequence). The CDR3 extends over 15 amino acids. Trimming took 7 bases from V and 0 from J, leaving 13 bases between them. CDR3 DNA sequence: TGTGCCAGTACCCCCGGACGGGACTCTGGAAACACCATATATTTT. This encodes CASTPGRDSGNTIYF.

The rearrangement links TRBV9 to TRBJ1-5; TRBD1 matches at 9 bases. CDR1 is SGDLS and CDR2 is YYNGEE in the germline V gene. CDR3 length equals 13 residues. V was clipped by 3 bases and J by 6 bases; unmatched bases: 1. The CDR3 coding sequence is TGTGCCAGCAGCGGGACAGGGGTTCAGCCCCAGCATTTT. Its translation is CASSGTGVQPQHF.

This chain connects TRBV5-5 to TRBJ2-7; 10 bases line up with TRBD2. The germline V gene has CDR1 SGHKS and CDR2 YYEKEE (reference sequence). The V gene end was trimmed by 2 bases and the J gene end by 2 bases; junction bases not matched to a gene: 10. This CDR3 contains 17 residues. In DNA, the CDR3 is TGTGCCAGCAGCTTTGGACTAGCGGCCTCCCTCCCCTACGAGCAGTACTTC. It codes for CASSFGLAASLPYEQYF.

J is TRBJ1-1 and V is TRBV7-8; TRBD1 aligns across 7 bases. Trimming took 5 bases from V and 5 from J; bases not matched to a gene: 11. The CDR3 loop spans 15 amino acids. The V gene's germline CDR1 is SGHVS and CDR2 FQNEAQ. The CDR3 is CASSTGHRGRTEAFF. For the CDR3, the DNA is TGTGCCAGCAGCACCGGACACAGGGGAAGAACTGAAGCTTTCTTT.

The chain combines TRBV9 with TRBJ2-3; 13 nucleotides line up with TRBD2. The V gene's germline CDR1 is SGDLS and CDR2 YYNGEE. CDR3 length equals 15 residues. The junction had 1 base not matched to a gene; V was cut back by 0 bases and J by 6 bases. CDR3 DNA sequence: TGTGCCAGCAGCGTAGGGACTAGCGGGAGCGATACGCAGTATTTT. Translated, it gives CASSVGTSGSDTQYF. Complete variable domain (other parts from reference TRBV9 and TRBJ2-3): DSGVTQTPKHLITATGQRVTLRCSPRSGDLSVYWYQQSLDQGLQFLIQYYNGEERAKGNILERFSAQQFPDLHSELNLSSLELGDSALYFCASSVGTSGSDTQYFGPGTRLTVL.